This TCR beta chain is from a study of CXCR3-negative and CXCR3-positive naive CD8 T cells. Overall study findings and caveats: Greater hydrophobicity was found in TRB CDR3s of CXCR3-positive naive cells than of CXCR3-negative naive cells. Diversity ran similarly high across both naive subsets but far lower in memory CD8+ cells. PBMCs showed partially decreased CXCR3 expression after cryopreservation, and most assays used fresh PBMCs.

At around 300,000 cells each, triplicate sorts were carried out for each CD8+ T cell subset. A remark on this clonotype: The antigen remains undetermined.

The libraries of TRB cDNA were prepared using 5' RACE with UMI labels. TCRdb processed the 5' RACE reads again and assigns one entry to each CDR3 protein, with no DNA. This listing includes roughly 6,200 distinct CDR3 sequences. The CDR3 totals 11 residues. CDR1 SQVTM and CDR2 ANQGSEA come from the germline V gene. The V gene is TRBV29-1, the J gene TRBJ2-7; TCRdb proposes TRBD1, but this gene call is untestable without DNA. Sequencing was carried out using naive CXCR3- CD8+ T cells from blood. Documented subset: CD45RO-CCR7+CD27+CD95- naive CD8+ T cells lacking CXCR3 (TNR3-). This TCR came from a human donor in good health. Some clones in this sample may be carry-over from other donors' samples. CDR3 sequence reads: CSVVIGGLQYF.